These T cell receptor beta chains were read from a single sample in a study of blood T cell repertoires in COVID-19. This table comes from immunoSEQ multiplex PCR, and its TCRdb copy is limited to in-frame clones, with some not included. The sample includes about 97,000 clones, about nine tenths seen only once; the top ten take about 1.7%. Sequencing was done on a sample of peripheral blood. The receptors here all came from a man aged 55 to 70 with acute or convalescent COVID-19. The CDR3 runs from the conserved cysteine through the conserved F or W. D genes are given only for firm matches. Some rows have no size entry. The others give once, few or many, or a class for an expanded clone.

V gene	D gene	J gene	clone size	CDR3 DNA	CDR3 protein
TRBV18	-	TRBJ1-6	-	TGTGCCAGCTCACCAAACCAACGCGGTTCACCCCTCCACTTT	CASSPNQRGSPLHF
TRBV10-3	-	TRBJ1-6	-	TGTGCCATCAGTGAGTCGACGGGTCATCCCCTCCACTTT	CAISESTGHPLHF
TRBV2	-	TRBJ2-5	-	TGTGCCAGCAGTACTGCGGGGGCGGAAGAGACCCAGTACTTC	CASSTAGAEETQYF
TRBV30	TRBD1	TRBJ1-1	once	TGTGCCTGGAGTCAAGGACAGGGGTTGAGCACTGAAGCTTTCTTT	CAWSQGQGLSTEAFF
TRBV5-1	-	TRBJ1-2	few	TGCGCCAGCAGGGTTGGTGGGCAGGATGGCTACACCTTC	CASRVGGQDGYTF
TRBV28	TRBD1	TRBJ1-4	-	TGTGCCAGCAGTTTTGGGACAGGGGGCGCGGGCGAAAAACTGTTTTTT	CASSFGTGGAGEKLFF
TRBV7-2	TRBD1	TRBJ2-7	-	TGTGCCAGCAGCTTAGGGGGACAGGGCACCTACGAGCAGTACTTC	CASSLGGQGTYEQYF
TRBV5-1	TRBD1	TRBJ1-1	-	TGCGCCAGCAGCCCATGGGACAGGACAATGAACACTGAAGCTTTCTTT	CASSPWDRTMNTEAFF
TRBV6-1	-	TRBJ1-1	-	TGTGCCAGCAGGGAAGGGGAGGTGAGCACTGAAGCTTTCTTT	CASREGEVSTEAFF
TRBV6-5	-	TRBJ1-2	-	TGTGCCAGCATCAGCGGGGGAGTTCTCGGGGATGGCTACACCTTC	CASISGGVLGDGYTF
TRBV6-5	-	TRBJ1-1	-	TGTGCCAGCAGTTACCCCACGATGGGCGCTGAAGCTTTCTTT	CASSYPTMGAEAFF
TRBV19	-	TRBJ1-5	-	TGTGCCAGTTCCCCCGAACCCTATAGCAATCAGCCCCAGCATTTT	CASSPEPYSNQPQHF
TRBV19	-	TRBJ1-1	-	TGTGCCAGTAGTAGACGGGGTGGGAACACTGAAGCTTTCTTT	CASSRRGGNTEAFF
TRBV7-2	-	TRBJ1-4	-	TGTGCCAGCAGCTTAAGGCAGGGTGAAAAACTGTTTTTT	CASSLRQGEKLFF
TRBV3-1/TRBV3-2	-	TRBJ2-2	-	TGTGCCAGCAGCCAACAGAACACCGGGGAGCTGTTTTTT	CASSQQNTGELFF
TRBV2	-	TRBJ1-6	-	TGTGCCAGCAGTGAAGTGGGGAGTAGCTCCTATAATTCACCCCTCCACTTT	CASSEVGSSSYNSPLHF
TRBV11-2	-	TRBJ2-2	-	TGTGCCAGCAGCAGAACCAGGGCCGGGGAGCTGTTTTTT	CASSRTRAGELFF
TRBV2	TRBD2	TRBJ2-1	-	TGTGCCAGCGGACCAACTAGCGGGGGGAGGGGTGAGCAGTTCTTC	CASGPTSGGRGEQFF
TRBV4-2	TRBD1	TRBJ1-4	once	TGTGCCAGCAGCCAAGGCTCACAGGGGGCGGTAGCTAATGAAAAACTGTTTTTT	CASSQGSQGAVANEKLFF
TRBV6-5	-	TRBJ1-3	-	TGTGCCAGCAGCCCCCGGGGGAGAGTTGGAAACACCATATATTTT	CASSPRGRVGNTIYF
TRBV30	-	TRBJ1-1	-	TGTGCCTGGAGTTACAGGTCTAACGCTGAAGCTTTCTTT	CAWSYRSNAEAFF
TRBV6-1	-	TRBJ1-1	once	TGTGCCAGCAGACCCTCGGGGACTGAAGCTTTCTTT	CASRPSGTEAFF
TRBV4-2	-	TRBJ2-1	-	TGTGCCAGCAGCCAAGATGGCGGAGAGCAGTTCTTC	CASSQDGGEQFF
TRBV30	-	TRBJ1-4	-	TGTGCCTGGAGCCGGGGGGGGGCTTGGGAAAAACTGTTTTTT	CAWSRGGAWEKLFF
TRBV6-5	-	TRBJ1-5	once	TGTGCCAGCAGTTATTCGACAGGCCCGAATCAGCCCCAGCATTTT	CASSYSTGPNQPQHF
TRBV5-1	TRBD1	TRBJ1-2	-	TGCGCCAGCAGCGCACAGGGGTCTTCGAACTATGGCTACACCTTC	CASSAQGSSNYGYTF
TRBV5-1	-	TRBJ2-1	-	TGCGCCAGCAGCCCAACAGGCAGCCTAAGCTCCTACAATGAGCAGTTCTTC	CASSPTGSLSSYNEQFF
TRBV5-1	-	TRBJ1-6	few	TGCGCCAGCAGCTTGGGAGCAAAGGGGTCACCCCTCCACTTT	CASSLGAKGSPLHF
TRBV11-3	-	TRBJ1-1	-	TGTGCCAGCAGCTTAGAGGGAGGGGACACTGAAGCTTTCTTT	CASSLEGGDTEAFF